The entry that follows covers one TCR beta chain sequence. Its antigen remains unidentified. It has no much larger one-base neighbor in the sample; base qualities were not kept. Based on the germline V gene, the CDR1 and CDR2 sequences are SGHTA and FQGNSA. Deletion took 1 base off V and 0 bases off J, with a span of 8 bases between the germline ends. Including the terminal cysteine and phenylalanine, the CDR3 comprises 15 residues. This entry keeps only the CDR3 DNA: 45 bases, framed from base 1. This record comes from a study of T cell responses to AZD1222 COVID-19 vaccine (TCRdb year 2021). Study-wide context: AZD1222 recipients with second doses at about 4 weeks or about 12 weeks were pooled, because spike-specific TCR depth and breadth did not differ between schedules. A total of about 230 trial participants underwent TCR sequencing, of whom about 210 received two doses of AZD1222 and 26 received two doses of the MenACWY control vaccine. Enrollment into the trials was organized by age into subgroups of 18-55, 56-69 and 70-plus years, and those subgroups contained about 160, 30 and 59 TCR-sequenced participants, respectively.

Study-wide conclusions, independent of this receptor: Because no samples from the day 14 peak response were available, repertoires could be characterized only after the peak T cell response. CD4 TCRs associated with the vaccine covered the entire spike protein, and the dominant responses were in regions 160-218 and 743-854. Conclusions about previously exposed vaccinees were limited because only 6 or 7 AZD1222 recipients were SARS-CoV-2 seropositive at baseline. Most participants were white British and females outnumbered males, and the authors suggested that clonal diversity may have been underestimated. In the small 56-69-year group, the increase in depth fell short of significance, most likely because of low power. Spike-specific TCR breadth and depth rose significantly after two AZD1222 doses compared with day 0 and with MenACWY recipients. Reportedly, close to half of the unique spike-specific TCRs recognized epitopes lying outside the regions that are mutated in the B.1.351 and B.1.1.7 variants.

The time point label of this sample denotes: baseline before first vaccination. Vaccinee samples were obtained from the UK trials COV001 and COV002, which included a single-blind randomized controlled phase 2/3 trial of AZD1222 (ChAdOx1 nCoV-19) in healthy adults. Trial participant PBMC samples were collected at day 0 and day 28 after the second dose for TCRbeta chain sequencing. The CDR3 regions of human TCRbeta chains were analyzed by immunosequencing. The published analysis was carried out like this. TCRs in the repertoires were matched against a reference library of SARS-CoV-2-specific TCRs that had been generated with the MIRA antigen-specificity platform. Breadth was defined as the fraction of unique TCRs that were SARS-CoV-2-associated. Depth was defined as the fraction of total T cells that were SARS-CoV-2-associated. Using the MIRA data, every spike-specific TCR was mapped to the spike region that the TCR reacted to and assigned to either a CD4 or a CD8 class. Log10-transformed breadth and depth values were compared by one-way ANOVA with Sidak's multiple comparisons tests. TCRdb stores this immuneACCESS table with in-frame sequences only. Part of the clones is absent; in the studies checked, under half of the shortfall reflects unresolved V genes, and no reason is known for the rest. V, J and clone size reflect that table, while D and trimming were determined from the DNA. The sample records 150,000 to 200,000 clones, 70% to 90% of which are singletons. The ten most abundant clones make up 1.6% of the sample.

The sequence came from an adult in good health. Sequenced here: peripheral blood, sampled on day 0 of AZD1222 vaccination. The rearranged segments are TRBV7-2 and TRBJ2-3; the D gene assignment is ambiguous. The CDR3 region reads CASSLVFASTDTQYF. The DNA reads as follows: TGTGCCAGCAGCTTAGTGTTTGCTAGCACAGATACGCAGTATTTT. This CDR3, with the reference TRBV7-2 and TRBJ2-3 proteins standing in past its ends, gives the full variable domain GAGVSQSPSNKVTEKGKDVELRCDPISGHTALYWYRQSLGQGLEFLIYFQGNSAPDKSGLPSDRFSAERTGGSVSTLTIQRTQQEDSAVYLCASSLVFASTDTQYFGPGTRLTVL.